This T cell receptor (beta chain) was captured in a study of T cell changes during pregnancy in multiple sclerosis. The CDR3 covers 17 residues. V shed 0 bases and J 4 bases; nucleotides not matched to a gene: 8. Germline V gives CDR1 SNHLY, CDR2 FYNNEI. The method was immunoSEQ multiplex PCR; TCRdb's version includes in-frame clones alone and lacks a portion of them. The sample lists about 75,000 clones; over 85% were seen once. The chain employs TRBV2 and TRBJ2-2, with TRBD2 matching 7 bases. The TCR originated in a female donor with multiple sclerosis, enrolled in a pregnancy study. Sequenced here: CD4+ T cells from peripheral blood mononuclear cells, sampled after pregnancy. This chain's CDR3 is CASSEALGLVRTGELFF. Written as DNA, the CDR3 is TGTGCCAGCAGTGAAGCGCTTGGACTAGTCCGCACCGGGGAGCTGTTTTTT.